This section outlines one T cell receptor (beta chain) sequence together with its context. This clone has only a few counts. Its antigen is unknown. Qualities for individual bases were not recorded, and no much larger clone is one base off. The sample comes from a study of cytomegalovirus exposure and HLA in healthy donors (dated by TCRdb to between 2016 and 2019). Background for the entire study: In an earlier analysis of several hundred of the donors, 276 Gb of sequence data and approximately 100 million unique TCR beta sequences from about 190 million T cells were reported. Roughly 310 gigabases of sequencing data and roughly 90 million unique TCR sequences were included in an early release covering about 700 HLA-typed donors. Of the 398 genotyped donors, approximately 83% fell in the genetic ancestry cluster associated with self-reported Caucasian donors. The study was designed to test whether signatures of past pathogen exposure could be identified by cataloging public T cell receptors. The T cell repertoires of 666 subjects were profiled by immunosequencing and related to cytomegalovirus serostatus. Along with the approximately 620-subject first cohort, a separate validation cohort of over 90 different subjects was used. The study combined high-throughput TCR immunosequencing, statistical association of individual TCRs with disease status, and machine learning to predict cytomegalovirus infection status. A later analysis re-analyzed previously published TCR beta repertoires from about 730 donors and added high-resolution HLA genotyping to study TCR occurrence patterns. The later analysis used no new phenotypic data to find candidate immune exposures, relying instead on TCR beta sequences and their occurrence across donors. An earlier analysis of roughly 580 of the donors used high-throughput TCR beta sequencing to judge whether each TCR beta V gene segment behaved as functional or pseudogenic. Donor age, sex, ethnicity and CMV serostatus were compiled alongside the repertoire data. A later genetic analysis used genome-wide SNP genotypes for about three fifths of the 666 donors, treating that subset as a discovery cohort. Every discovery cohort repertoire had been produced on one sequencing platform. HLA typing included class I and class II loci at four-digit resolution. Typing coverage differed by locus: A, B, C, DRB1 and DQB1 were typed in about 620-630 donors, DQA1 in 522, DPA1 in nearly 610, and DPB1 in 472. Because of strong linkage in the cohort, 4 to 6 DR-DQ haplotypes were treated as single units for association and clustering. Among a few hundred genotyped donors of the cohort, an average of approximately 240,000 unique TCR beta nucleotide sequences were sequenced per donor, roughly 20% of them non-productive.

The cohort was made up of 650 to 700 healthy bone marrow donors. At the time of sampling, all cohort members were nominally healthy, though unrecorded immune exposures were likely present. The donor tested CMV seropositive, placing the donor among the 250 to 350 seropositive members of the cohort. Every donor gave a peripheral blood sample, and the peripheral blood mononuclear cells from that sample were used for TCR beta sequencing. The Qiagen DNeasy Blood Extraction Kit was used to extract genomic DNA from the blood cell samples. The library came from the immunoSEQ multiplex PCR assay. For the multiplex PCR, a mixture combining 60 forward primers for TCR Vbeta segments and 13 reverse primers for TCR Jbeta segments was used. A multiplex PCR assay on genomic DNA amplified the CDR3 region of rearranged TCR beta genes. On the Illumina HiSeq System, the amplified TCR beta libraries were sequenced as 87-base-pair reads. On the study's bioinformatics: A later analysis tallied about 77 million unique TCR beta chains across the 660 or so repertoires, and roughly 11 million of those chains were shared by two or more donors. To remove PCR and sequencing errors, raw reads were error-corrected and collapsed into unique sequences using a nearest-neighbor algorithm that merged closely related sequences. Alignment of CDR3 sequences to IMGT reference sequences was used to assign V, D and J gene segments. Each retained sequence needed at least a six-nucleotide match to both a V gene segment and a J gene segment. A rearrangement counted as productive if the CDR3 had no stop codons and remained in frame with V and J, and every other rearrangement counted as non-productive. CDR3 was defined according to IMGT convention as the region running from the second conserved V-encoded cysteine to the conserved J-encoded phenylalanine. In an earlier analysis of just under 600 of the donors, sequences lacking an unambiguous match to a single V gene segment were excluded. An earlier analysis of roughly 590 of the donors called V segments functional above 56.7% productive rearrangements and segregating when the between-donor standard deviation exceeded 5%. A statistical classification framework was developed to diagnose cytomegalovirus status using the catalog of TCR beta chain sequences. In a later analysis, V and J genes were assigned by comparing TCR nucleotide sequences against IMGT/GENE-DB human TR gene sequences. Using the TCRdist pipeline, a later analysis assigned CDR3 sequences along with most-parsimonious VDJ recombination scenarios. In a later analysis, each TCR beta chain was defined by its CDR3 amino acid sequence together with its V-gene family, and reads without a unique V-gene family were excluded. A later analysis removed 592 highly shared, low-generation-probability nucleotide sequences to deal with suspected cross-contamination and a sequencing artifact. A later analysis calculated a clonal expansion index for each public chain from normalized within-repertoire ranks of inferred template counts. A later analysis computed generation probabilities with a VDJ recombination model fitted to out-of-frame rearrangements, and checked the results against IGoR. A later analysis scored TCR-TCR, TCR-HLA and TCR-CMV co-occurrence with hypergeometric tests, applying a repertoire-size bias correction to TCR pairs. To estimate false discovery rates, a later analysis permuted the HLA or CMV assignments 20 times. In a later analysis, co-occurring TCRs were grouped using DBSCAN, and TCRdist sequence similarity was added for clustering within HLA-allele-positive subsets. For co-occurrence clustering, repertoires with fewer than 30,000 or more than 120,000 public chains were excluded, along with roughly 5 repertoires with anomalous nucleotide sharing. Entries here come from immuneACCESS through TCRdb and include only in-frame sequences with V and J called. Some clones fail to appear in such tables; in the studies checked, an unresolved V gene covers under half of the shortfall, and the cause of the remainder is unknown. Clone size and the V and J calls come from that table; the DNA yielded D and trimming. The sample table contains around 100,000 clones; only one count was recorded for around 79% of them. The ten most abundant clones make up under 4.5% of the sample.

The CDR3 contains 12 residues, cysteine and phenylalanine counted. CDR3 DNA only is kept here, 36 bases in frame from base 1. The germline V gene (reference sequence) supplies CDR1 LNHDA and CDR2 SQIVND. Trimming leaves V shorter by 4 bases and J shorter by 6 bases, with the junction holding 3 bases beyond the gene matches. General study outcomes and caveats: Three of the identified cytomegalovirus-associated TCR beta chains were confirmed in vitro to be specific for cytomegalovirus antigens. A further reported finding was that TCR beta sequences accurately predicted the HLA-A and HLA-B alleles for most subjects in the first cohort. An association between a missense DCLRE1C variant and V-gene and J-gene trimming of TCR beta chains was found in a later genetic analysis and replicated in an independent cohort. In a later analysis, HLA-associated TCR beta chains were found to be more clonally expanded and to have lower generation probabilities than equally common non-associated chains. According to the authors, the approach could potentially be generalized to other disease states and immunological phenotypes. Correlated functional status among segregating V segments might reflect linkage disequilibrium, but an unknown experimental factor could not be ruled out. The classifier was reported to diagnose cytomegalovirus status with high specificity and sensitivity in both the original and validation cohorts. CMV serostatus was the only immune exposure information available for the cohort. Some IMGT-functional V segments, including TRBV6-2 and TRBV6-3, could not be distinguished by the 87-base-pair reads and were therefore excluded. According to a later analysis, TCR association rates differed among HLA loci, with DRB1 alleles showing the most associated TCRs and HLA-C alleles showing the fewest. Because counts were too low, seventeen rarely observed V segments, including chromosome 9 orphons, were excluded from the earlier analysis of under 650 of the donors. The cohort was sequenced for TCR beta chains only, and without alpha or paired-chain data the features that could be detected were limited. When HLA alleles, especially DR and DQ, strongly co-occurred, TCR associations were difficult to assign to individual alleles. Most TCR sequences were seen in very few donors, while some public TCRs were found in many individuals. In an earlier analysis of fewer than 700 of the donors, most TCR beta V segments appeared in productive rearrangements about 90% or about 30% of the time, broadly matching IMGT annotations. A cluster of highly shared sequence variants was judged likely to represent a technical artifact of the sequencing pipeline. According to a later genetic analysis, donors in an Asian-associated ancestry cluster had fewer N-insertions in productive TCRs than the roughly 700-donor mean. In the study, 150 to 200 TCR beta chains were listed as associated with cytomegalovirus. Several of the top co-occurrence clusters appeared to be linked to parvovirus B19, influenza, CMV and Epstein-Barr virus, according to a later analysis. Because HLA typing was missing for some donors at each locus, association tests included only the typed subset. Sequencing depth was assumed to be roughly uniform across donors in the presence/absence analyses, though that assumption may not hold. Specific HLA alleles were associated with around 18,000 TCR beta sequences at a false discovery rate of 0.05 in a later analysis. According to a later analysis, most CMV-associated TCR beta chains appeared to be HLA-restricted, and the HLA associations seemed to be driven largely by CMV exposure.

Recombination linked TRBV19 to TRBJ2-7, with 7 middle bases fitting TRBD1. Sample: PBMCs. The receptor was isolated from a man between 45 and 60 years old in good health and CMV-seropositive. The nucleotide sequence reads as follows: TGTGCCAGTAGTACGACAGGGCGCGAGCAGTACTTC. Its protein reads: CASSTTGREQYF.